This TCR beta chain was sequenced during a study of breast tumors, draining lymph nodes, adjacent tissues (dated by TCRdb to about 2016). Background for the entire study: Breast cancer patients provided tumor, adjacent nontumor tissue and axillary lymph nodes, and the study compared the TCR beta repertoires across these three sources. The study was designed to assess the relationships and possible T-cell exchange between tumor, surrounding tissue and draining lymph node repertoires in human breast cancer. Study-wide findings and limitations: The study presented the conclusion that tumor T cells originate in lymph nodes as consistent with a hypothesis, not as something directly demonstrated. The data were judged consistent with most tumor T cells deriving from the lymph node and then expanding within tumor tissue. The similarity between tumor and nontumor tissue repertoires was significantly greater in luminal-like breast cancer than in basal-like breast cancer. Tumors showed preferential V and J gene usage, and their T-cell repertoire diversity fell below that of lymph nodes yet above that of nontumor tissue.

TCRdb names Illumina HiSeq 2000 as the instrument used. Multiplex PCR amplification was used to generate the TCR beta chain libraries. The amplified TCR beta chain products were analyzed by high-throughput sequencing. The public reads were quality trimmed at Q25 with fastp and then assembled into clones with MiXCR by TCRdb, keeping productive beta chains. Duplicate CDR3 protein sequences are folded into a single record with the most common DNA and genes. The sample data list 150,000 to 200,000 distinct CDR3 sequences, and around a third of these were observed just once. The biggest ten clones account for about 4.1% of the sample. The lymph node samples were taken from the axillary draining lymph nodes of breast cancer patients. In its sample, this clonotype was seen a few times. No cognate antigen has been identified for it. Per-nucleotide qualities are absent, and no much larger clonotype sits a single base away.

Cut back by 6 bases and 2 bases, the V and J ends lie 9 bases apart. Spanning cysteine to phenylalanine, the CDR3 consists of 13 amino acids. Only the CDR3 part of the read is kept: 39 bases, read in frame from the first base. CDR1 and CDR2 are read off the germline V gene as KGHDR and SFDVKD. Sequencing input: axillary lymph node tissue. This receptor was obtained from a female donor with breast cancer. Some clones in this sample may be carry-over from other donors' samples. Rearrangement joined TRBV24-1 to TRBJ1-2, with the D gene uncertain. The nucleotides are TGTGCCACCAGTCAAACGGGGAACTATGGCTACACCTTC. This gives the protein CATSQTGNYGYTF.